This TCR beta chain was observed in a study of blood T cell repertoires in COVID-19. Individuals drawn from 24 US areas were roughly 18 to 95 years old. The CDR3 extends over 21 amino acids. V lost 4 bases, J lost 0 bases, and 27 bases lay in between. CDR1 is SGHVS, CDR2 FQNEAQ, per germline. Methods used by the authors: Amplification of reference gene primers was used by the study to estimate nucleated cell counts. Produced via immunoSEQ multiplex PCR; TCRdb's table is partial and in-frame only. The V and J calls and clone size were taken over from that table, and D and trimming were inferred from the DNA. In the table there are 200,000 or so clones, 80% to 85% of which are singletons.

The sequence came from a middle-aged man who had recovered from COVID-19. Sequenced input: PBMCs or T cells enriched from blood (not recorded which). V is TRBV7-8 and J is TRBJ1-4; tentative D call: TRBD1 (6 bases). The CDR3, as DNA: TGTGCCAGCAGCTCTGAGGATTTGTTGGACAGCATAAGGTCAACTAATGAAAAACTGTTTTTT. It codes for CASSSEDLLDSIRSTNEKLFF.